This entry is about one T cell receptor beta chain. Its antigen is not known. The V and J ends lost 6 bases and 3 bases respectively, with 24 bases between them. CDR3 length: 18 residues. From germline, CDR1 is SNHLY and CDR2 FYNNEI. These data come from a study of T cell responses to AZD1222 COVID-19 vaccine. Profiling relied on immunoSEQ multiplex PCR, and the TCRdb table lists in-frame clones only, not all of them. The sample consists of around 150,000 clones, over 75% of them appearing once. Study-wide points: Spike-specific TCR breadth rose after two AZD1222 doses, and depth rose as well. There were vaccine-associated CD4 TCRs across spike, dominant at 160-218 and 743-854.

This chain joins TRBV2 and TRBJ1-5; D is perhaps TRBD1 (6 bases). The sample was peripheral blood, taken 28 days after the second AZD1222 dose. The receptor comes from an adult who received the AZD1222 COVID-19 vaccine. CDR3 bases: TGTGCCAGCAGCCGTGGAGGAGGGGGGAGGGTGGTCAATCAGCCCCAGCATTTT. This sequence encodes CASSRGGGGRVVNQPQHF.